This entry features one T cell receptor (beta chain) sequence. Its antigen is unknown. This may stem from a read error, because a much larger clone lies one nucleotide away. Patients counted as stable if ophthalmopathy did not develop within 18 months. This record belongs to a study of T cells in Graves' hyperthyroidism and ophthalmopathy. General study findings and limits: From stable hyperthyroidism, ophthalmopathy was separated by a 13 V-J model. The model forecast ophthalmopathy, anticipating it by a median roughly 6.5 months before onset.

From RNA transcripts, TCR beta CDR3 regions were amplified. TCR CDR3 underwent first-round RT-PCR with the HTBI primer set. MiXCR, run by TCRdb on the multiplex PCR reads, gives a single entry per CDR3 protein. The sample lists approximately 710,000 distinct CDR3 sequences; roughly 17% were seen once. CDR1 MDHEN and CDR2 SYDVKM come from the germline V gene. This CDR3 contains 14 residues. The chain couples TRBV28 to TRBJ1-5, with unresolved D. The sequenced sample consisted of blood. The TCR originated in a man aged 45-65 years with Graves' hyperthyroidism. The CDR3 spells CASSLELGHQPRHF. The CDR3, as DNA: TGTGCCAGCAGTTTGGAGTTAGGGCATCAGCCCCGGCATTTT.